These 9 T cell receptor beta chains originate from one sample sequenced in a study of cytomegalovirus exposure and HLA in healthy donors. With 60 Vbeta and 13 Jbeta primers, the PCR was carried out. Data came from immunoSEQ multiplex PCR; TCRdb stores just in-frame clones and leaves some out. The data hold 140,000 or so clones, with approximately 91% observed a single time. Input material: PBMCs. The receptors were sampled from a woman aged 40 to 55 in good health and CMV-seronegative.

The gene calls are TRBV5-4 and TRBJ2-2; 7 positions match TRBD1. This CDR3 is 16 amino acids long. Trimming took 0 bases from V and 5 from J; bases not matched to a gene: 7. Germline V gene lookup returns CDR1 SGHNT and CDR2 YYREEE (reference sequence). Here the CDR3 reads CASSLALGGGTGELFF. As DNA, the CDR3 is TGTGCCAGCAGCTTGGCATTAGGGGGCGGAACCGGGGAGCTGTTTTTT.

The rearrangement links TRBV11-3 to TRBJ2-7, with D maybe TRBD1 (6 bases). Germline values: CDR1 SGHNT, CDR2 YENEEA. This CDR3 is 15 amino acids long. Trimming cost V 2 bases and J 6 bases, with 17 bases left between them. The CDR3 reads CASSLFPGQRIEQYF. The DNA for the CDR3 is TGTGCCAGCAGCTTATTCCCGGGACAAAGAATCGAGCAGTACTTC.

The chain couples TRBV2 to TRBJ2-5; tentative D call: TRBD2 (5 bases). V lost 7 bases and J lost 7, with 13 bases in between. The germline V gene encodes CDR1 SNHLY and CDR2 FYNNEI. The CDR3 runs to 12 residues. The CDR3 sequence: CASTLVGGTQYF. CDR3 bases: TGTGCCAGCACTCTCGTAGGAGGGACCCAGTACTTC.

The CDR3 nucleotides are TGTGCCAGCAGCACGAGACAGGGGGCAGGAAACACCATATATTTT. This sequence encodes CASSTRQGAGNTIYF. This chain connects TRBV9 to TRBJ1-3, with 10 bases matching TRBD1. J gave up 4 bases and V 4 bases, and 5 bases lay outside the gene matches. Germline values: CDR1 SGDLS, CDR2 YYNGEE. This CDR3 is 15 amino acids long.

This chain joins TRBV6-4 and TRBJ2-1, with 7 bases lining up with TRBD2. CDR3 size: 16 residues. With V trimmed by 3 bases and J by 5 bases, 10 bases remained unmatched. Germline V gives CDR1 MRHNA, CDR2 SNTAGT. The CDR3 protein is CASSDTGLAENNEQFF. In nucleotides, the CDR3 is TGTGCCAGCAGTGATACGGGGCTAGCGGAGAACAATGAGCAGTTCTTC.

In this sample, this clone turned up once. The genes are TRBV28 and TRBJ2-7; 9 bases line up with TRBD1. This CDR3 is built from 15 residues. J gave up 9 bases and V 5 bases, and 14 bases lay outside the gene matches. CDR1 is MDHEN and CDR2 is SYDVKM in the germline V gene. Written as DNA, the CDR3 is TGTGCCAGCAGTCCCCCTGGGACAGGGAGGATCGGGCAGTACTTC. This sequence encodes CASSPPGTGRIGQYF.

This sequence joins TRBV5-1 and TRBJ2-3; 10 bases are a match to TRBD2. This CDR3 has 17 amino acids. Germline trimming cut 2 bases from V and 3 bases from J; bases unmatched to any gene: 9. Germline V gives CDR1 SGHRS, CDR2 YFSETQ. The CDR3 coding sequence is TGCGCCAGCAGCTTACTACCTAGCGGGAGTACGACAGATACGCAGTATTTT. Its translation: CASSLLPSGSTTDTQYF.

The chain's CDR3 is CASSLGLAGNNEQFF. For the CDR3, the DNA is TGCGCCAGCAGCTTGGGTCTAGCGGGGAACAATGAGCAGTTCTTC. V usage is TRBV5-1 and J usage is TRBJ2-1; 9 bases align to TRBD2. The length of the CDR3 is 15 residues. With 0 bases clipped from V and 5 bases from J, the junction kept 3 bases outside the gene matches. Germline values: CDR1 SGHRS, CDR2 YFSETQ.

This rearrangement joins TRBV27 to TRBJ2-3; D gene unclear. The CDR3 length is 13 residues. The V end lost 4 bases, the J end lost 3 bases, and 8 bases lay between the germline ends. Germline V gives CDR1 MNHEY, CDR2 SMNVEV (reference sequence). CDR3 nucleotide sequence: TGTGCCAGCAGTTCAGGCAGAACAGATACGCAGTATTTT. Its translation is CASSSGRTDTQYF.